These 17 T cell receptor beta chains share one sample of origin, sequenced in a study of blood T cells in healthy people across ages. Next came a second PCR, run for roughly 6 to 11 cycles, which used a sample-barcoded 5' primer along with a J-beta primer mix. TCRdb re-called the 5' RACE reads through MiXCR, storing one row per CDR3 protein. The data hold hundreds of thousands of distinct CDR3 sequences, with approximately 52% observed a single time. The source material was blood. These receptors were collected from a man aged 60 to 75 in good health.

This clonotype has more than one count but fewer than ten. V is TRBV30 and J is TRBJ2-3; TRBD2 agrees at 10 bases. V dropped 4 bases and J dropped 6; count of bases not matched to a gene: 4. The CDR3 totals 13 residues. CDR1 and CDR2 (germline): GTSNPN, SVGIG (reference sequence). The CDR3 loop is CAWTSAGGDTQYF. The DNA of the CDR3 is TGTGCCTGGACGTCAGCGGGAGGGGATACGCAGTATTTT. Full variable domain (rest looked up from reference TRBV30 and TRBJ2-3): SQTIHQWPATLVQPVGSPLSLECTVEGTSNPNLYWYRQAAGRGLQLLFYSVGIGQISSEVPQNLSASRPQDRQFILSSKKLLLSDSGFYLCAWTSAGGDTQYFGPGTRLTVL.

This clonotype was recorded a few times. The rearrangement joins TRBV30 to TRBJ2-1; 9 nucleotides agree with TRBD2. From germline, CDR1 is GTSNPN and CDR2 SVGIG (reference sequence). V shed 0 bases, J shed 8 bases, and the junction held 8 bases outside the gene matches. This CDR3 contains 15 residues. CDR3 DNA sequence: TGTGCCTGGAGTGTGGGGCTAGCGGGGCTCTATGAGCAGTTCTTC. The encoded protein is CAWSVGLAGLYEQFF.

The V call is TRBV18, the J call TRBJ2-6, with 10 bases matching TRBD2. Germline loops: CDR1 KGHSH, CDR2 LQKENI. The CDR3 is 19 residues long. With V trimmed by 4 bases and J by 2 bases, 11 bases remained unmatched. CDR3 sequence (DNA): TGTGCCAGCTCACAGCGGAAGTCTAGCGGGAGCCCTGGGGCCAACGTCCTGACTTTC. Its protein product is CASSQRKSSGSPGANVLTF. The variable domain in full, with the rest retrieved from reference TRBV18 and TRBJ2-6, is NAGVMQNPRHLVRRRGQEARLRCSPMKGHSHVYWYRQLPEEGLKFMVYLQKENIIDESGMPKERFSAEFPKEGPSILRIQQVVRGDSAAYFCASSQRKSSGSPGANVLTFGAGSRLTVL.

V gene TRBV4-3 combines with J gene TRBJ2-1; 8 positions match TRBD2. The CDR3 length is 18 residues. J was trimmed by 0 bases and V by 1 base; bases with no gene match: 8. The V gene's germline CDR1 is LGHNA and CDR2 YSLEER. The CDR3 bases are TGCGCCAGCAGCCAAGGGGGTCTCGGGAGGGGCTCCTACAATGAGCAGTTCTTC. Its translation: CASSQGGLGRGSYNEQFF.

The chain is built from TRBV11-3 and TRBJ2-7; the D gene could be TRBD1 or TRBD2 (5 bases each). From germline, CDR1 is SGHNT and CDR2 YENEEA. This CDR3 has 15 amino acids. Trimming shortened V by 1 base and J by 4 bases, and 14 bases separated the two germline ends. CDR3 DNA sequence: TGTGCCAGCAGCTTAGCCGGGACCCAAGGGTACGAGCAGTACTTC. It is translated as CASSLAGTQGYEQYF.

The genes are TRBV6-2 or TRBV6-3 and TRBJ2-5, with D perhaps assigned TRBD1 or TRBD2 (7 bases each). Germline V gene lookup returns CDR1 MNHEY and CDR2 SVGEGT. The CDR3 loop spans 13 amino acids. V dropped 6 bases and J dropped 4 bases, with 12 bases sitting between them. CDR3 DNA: TGTGCCAGCAGACAGGGGAGGGGAGAGACCCAGTACTTC. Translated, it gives CASRQGRGETQYF.

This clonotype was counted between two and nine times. The CDR3 sequence is CASSESGGQRSPLHF. CDR3 sequence (DNA): TGTGCCAGCAGTGAATCAGGCGGGCAGAGGTCACCCCTCCACTTT. The chain links TRBV6-1 to TRBJ1-6; no reliable D call. Germline CDR1 is MNHNS and CDR2 is SASEGT. V shed 2 bases and J shed 10 bases, with 15 bases lying between them. The length of the CDR3 is 15 residues.

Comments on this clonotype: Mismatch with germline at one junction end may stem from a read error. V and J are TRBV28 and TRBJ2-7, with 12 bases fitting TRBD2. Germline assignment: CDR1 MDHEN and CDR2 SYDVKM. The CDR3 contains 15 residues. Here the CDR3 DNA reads TGTGCCGGCAGTTTAGTCACTAGCGGGAGGAACGAGCAGTACTTC. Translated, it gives CAGSLVTSGRNEQYF.

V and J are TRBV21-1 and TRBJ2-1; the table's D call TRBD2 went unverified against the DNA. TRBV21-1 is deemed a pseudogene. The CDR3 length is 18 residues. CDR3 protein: CASSKPPEAAASVNEQFF. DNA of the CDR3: TGTGCCAGCAGCAAACCCCCCGAGGCTGCGGCTAGCGTCAATGAGCAGTTCTTC.

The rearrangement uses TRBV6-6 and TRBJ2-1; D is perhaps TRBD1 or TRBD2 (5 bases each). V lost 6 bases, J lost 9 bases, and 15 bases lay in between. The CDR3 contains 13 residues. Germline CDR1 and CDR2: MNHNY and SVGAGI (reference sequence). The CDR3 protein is CASSPPGALEQFF. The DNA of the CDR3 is TGTGCCAGCAGCCCCCCCGGGGCCCTTGAGCAGTTCTTC.

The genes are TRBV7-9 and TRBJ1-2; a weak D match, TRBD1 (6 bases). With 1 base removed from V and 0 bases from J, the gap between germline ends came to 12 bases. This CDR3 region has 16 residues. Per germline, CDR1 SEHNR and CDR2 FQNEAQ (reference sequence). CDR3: CASSLGGGGSNYGYTF. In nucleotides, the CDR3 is TGTGCCAGCAGCTTAGGTGGAGGGGGATCTAACTATGGCTACACCTTC.

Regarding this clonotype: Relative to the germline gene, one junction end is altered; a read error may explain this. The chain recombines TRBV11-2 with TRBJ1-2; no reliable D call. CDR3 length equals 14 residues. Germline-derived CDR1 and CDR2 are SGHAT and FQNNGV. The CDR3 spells CASSPNQGFNGCTF. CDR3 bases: TGTGCCAGCAGCCCCAACCAAGGGTTCAATGGCTGCACCTTC.

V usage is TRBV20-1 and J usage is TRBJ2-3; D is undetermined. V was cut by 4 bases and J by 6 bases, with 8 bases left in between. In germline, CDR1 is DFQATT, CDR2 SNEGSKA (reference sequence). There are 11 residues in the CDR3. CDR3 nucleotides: TGCAGTGCTATTAACGGCGATACGCAGTATTTT. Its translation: CSAINGDTQYF.

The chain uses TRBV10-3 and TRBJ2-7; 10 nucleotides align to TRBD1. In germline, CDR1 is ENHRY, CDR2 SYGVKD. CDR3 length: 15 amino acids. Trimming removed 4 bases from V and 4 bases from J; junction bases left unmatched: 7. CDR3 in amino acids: CAISGAGTGDYEQYF. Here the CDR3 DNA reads TGTGCCATCAGTGGGGCCGGGACAGGGGATTACGAGCAGTACTTC.

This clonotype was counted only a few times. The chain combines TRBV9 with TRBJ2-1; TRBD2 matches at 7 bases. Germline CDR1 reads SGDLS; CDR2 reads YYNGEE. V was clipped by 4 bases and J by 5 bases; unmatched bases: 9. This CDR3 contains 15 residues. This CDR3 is CASSPGGRTNNEQFF. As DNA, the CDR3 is TGTGCCAGCAGCCCCGGGGGGAGGACAAACAATGAGCAGTTCTTC.

Written as DNA, the CDR3 is TGTGCCAGCAGCTTAGTTTCCGGGGTAGGAAATCAGCCCCAGCATTTT. It is translated as CASSLVSGVGNQPQHF. The chain couples TRBV7-2 to TRBJ1-5; no definite D call. The CDR3 consists of 16 residues. Germline CDR1 SGHTA, CDR2 FQGNSA. V was trimmed by 1 base and J by 4 bases, leaving 14 bases between them. The full variable domain, in which reference TRBV7-2 and TRBJ1-5 provide the parts outside the CDR3, is GAGVSQSPSNKVTEKGKDVELRCDPISGHTALYWYRQSLGQGLEFLIYFQGNSAPDKSGLPSDRFSAERTGGSVSTLTIQRTQQEDSAVYLCASSLVSGVGNQPQHFGDGTRLSIL.

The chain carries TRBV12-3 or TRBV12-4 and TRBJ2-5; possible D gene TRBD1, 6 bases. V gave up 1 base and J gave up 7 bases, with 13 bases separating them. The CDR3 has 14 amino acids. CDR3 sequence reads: CASSLGRGLGTQYF. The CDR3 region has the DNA TGTGCCAGCAGTTTAGGCAGGGGCCTCGGGACCCAGTACTTC.